A selection of T cell receptor beta chains follows, all from one sample in a study of blood T cell repertoires in COVID-19. The table came from immunoSEQ multiplex PCR; TCRdb's copy has only in-frame clones and leaves some out. The table includes approximately 210,000 clones, 80% detected once. Material: peripheral blood. These receptors were taken from a human donor in a cohort sampled during active COVID-19. Each CDR3 is given with its conserved first and last residue. The D gene is left open where the match is weak. The listing skips clone size in some rows; elsewhere it reads once, few, many or a size class.

clone size: NA; D gene: NA; J gene: TRBJ1-5; V gene: TRBV28; CDR3 DNA: TGTGCCAGCAGTAAGTGGGGACAAAACCTTTATAATCAGCCCCAGCATTTT; CDR3 protein: CASSKWGQNLYNQPQHF
clone size: NA; D gene: NA; J gene: TRBJ2-7; V gene: TRBV28; CDR3 DNA: TGTGCCAGCAGTTCTATCCGGGACTTCCTTGGGGAGCAGTACTTC; CDR3 protein: CASSSIRDFLGEQYF
clone size: once; D gene: TRBD1; J gene: TRBJ1-1; V gene: TRBV5-1; CDR3 DNA: TGCGCCAGCAGCTTGGCAGGGGGAGGCAGGGAAACTGAAGCTTTCTTT; CDR3 protein: CASSLAGGGRETEAFF
clone size: NA; D gene: NA; J gene: TRBJ1-2; V gene: TRBV10-2; CDR3 DNA: TGCGCCAGCAGTGAGTCGATGGGCAGAACGGATGGCTACACCTTC; CDR3 protein: CASSESMGRTDGYTF
clone size: NA; D gene: TRBD1; J gene: TRBJ2-7; V gene: TRBV6-5; CDR3 DNA: TGTGCCAGCAGTTACAGTATGGGACAGGGGGCGTACGAGCAGTACTTC; CDR3 protein: CASSYSMGQGAYEQYF
clone size: NA; D gene: NA; J gene: TRBJ2-7; V gene: TRBV3-1/TRBV3-2; CDR3 DNA: TGTGCCAGCAGCCATGCCCGGGGCTACGAGCAGTACTTC; CDR3 protein: CASSHARGYEQYF
clone size: NA; D gene: NA; J gene: TRBJ2-1; V gene: TRBV2; CDR3 DNA: TGTGCCAGCAGGGATTCTGACTTCAACAATGAGCAGTTCTTC; CDR3 protein: CASRDSDFNNEQFF
clone size: NA; D gene: NA; J gene: TRBJ2-5; V gene: TRBV11-1; CDR3 DNA: TGTGCCAGCAGCTTAGGGCGGGAAGAGACCCAGTACTTC; CDR3 protein: CASSLGREETQYF
clone size: NA; D gene: TRBD2; J gene: TRBJ2-7; V gene: TRBV9; CDR3 DNA: TGTGCCAGCAGCGCCACTAGCGGGATGACCTACGAGCAGTACTTC; CDR3 protein: CASSATSGMTYEQYF
clone size: NA; D gene: NA; J gene: TRBJ1-2; V gene: TRBV19; CDR3 DNA: TGTGCCAGTAGCCGGACAGACTATGGCTACACCTTC; CDR3 protein: CASSRTDYGYTF
clone size: NA; D gene: TRBD1; J gene: TRBJ1-2; V gene: TRBV7-2; CDR3 DNA: TGTGCCAGCAGCCCGGGTGGGACAGGGACTAACTATGGCTACACCTTC; CDR3 protein: CASSPGGTGTNYGYTF
clone size: NA; D gene: NA; J gene: TRBJ1-4; V gene: TRBV28; CDR3 DNA: TGTGCCAGCTTGGGACAATCCCTAGCAACTAATGAAAAACTGTTTTTT; CDR3 protein: CASLGQSLATNEKLFF
clone size: NA; D gene: TRBD2; J gene: TRBJ2-1; V gene: TRBV9; CDR3 DNA: TGTGCCAGCAGCGAGTCCCAGCGGGGTCGGCAGTTCTTC; CDR3 protein: CASSESQRGRQFF
clone size: NA; D gene: TRBD1; J gene: TRBJ1-2; V gene: TRBV6-6; CDR3 DNA: TGTGCCAGCAGTTTTTGGACAGGGGGAAAAGGCTACACCTTC; CDR3 protein: CASSFWTGGKGYTF
clone size: NA; D gene: TRBD1; J gene: TRBJ1-3; V gene: TRBV10-3; CDR3 DNA: TGTGCCATCAGTGAAGTCAGGGGGCTTGGAAACACCATATATTTT; CDR3 protein: CAISEVRGLGNTIYF
clone size: NA; D gene: TRBD1; J gene: TRBJ1-1; V gene: TRBV6-5; CDR3 DNA: TGTGCCAGCATTCGACAGGGGATCTCTGAAGCTTTCTTT; CDR3 protein: CASIRQGISEAFF
clone size: NA; D gene: NA; J gene: TRBJ1-1; V gene: TRBV19; CDR3 DNA: TGTGCCAGTAGTATATGGGGAGTCACTGAAGCTTTCTTT; CDR3 protein: CASSIWGVTEAFF
clone size: NA; D gene: NA; J gene: TRBJ1-6; V gene: TRBV15; CDR3 DNA: TGTGCCACCAGCGCAAGGACAGCCAATTCACCCCTCCACTTT; CDR3 protein: CATSARTANSPLHF
clone size: NA; D gene: TRBD1; J gene: TRBJ2-7; V gene: TRBV5-1; CDR3 DNA: TGCGCCAGCAGCTTGGACAGGGGGCTCGAGCAGTACTTC; CDR3 protein: CASSLDRGLEQYF
clone size: NA; D gene: TRBD2; J gene: TRBJ2-7; V gene: TRBV28; CDR3 DNA: TGTGCCAGCAGTTTAACCGGGACTAGCGGGAGAATTGGGTACTTC; CDR3 protein: CASSLTGTSGRIGYF
clone size: NA; D gene: TRBD2; J gene: TRBJ2-3; V gene: TRBV27; CDR3 DNA: TGTGCCAGCAGTGGACTAGCCACCACAGATACGCAGTATTTT; CDR3 protein: CASSGLATTDTQYF
clone size: NA; D gene: NA; J gene: TRBJ1-2; V gene: TRBV30; CDR3 DNA: TGTGCCTGGAGTGTCCTGGCGACAGTGAAAGCTAACTATGGCTACACCTTC; CDR3 protein: CAWSVLATVKANYGYTF
clone size: NA; D gene: NA; J gene: TRBJ1-5; V gene: TRBV2; CDR3 DNA: TGTGCCAGCATACGAGGTCTGAATCAGCCCCAGCATTTT; CDR3 protein: CASIRGLNQPQHF
clone size: NA; D gene: NA; J gene: TRBJ1-1; V gene: TRBV6-2/TRBV6-3; CDR3 DNA: TGTGCCAGCAGTTACGGCCGAACTGAAGCTTTCTTT; CDR3 protein: CASSYGRTEAFF
clone size: NA; D gene: TRBD1; J gene: TRBJ2-1; V gene: TRBV9; CDR3 DNA: TGTGCCAGCAGCGCTGAGAACAGGGGGATTCCCCACAATGAGCAGTTCTTC; CDR3 protein: CASSAENRGIPHNEQFF
clone size: NA; D gene: TRBD1; J gene: TRBJ2-3; V gene: TRBV24-1; CDR3 DNA: TGTGCCACCAGTGATGCAAGACAGGGGACGGATACGCAGTATTTT; CDR3 protein: CATSDARQGTDTQYF
clone size: NA; D gene: NA; J gene: TRBJ1-1; V gene: TRBV19; CDR3 DNA: TGTGCCAGTAGCCACCGACAGGTTCTTGAAGCTTTCTTT; CDR3 protein: CASSHRQVLEAFF
clone size: NA; D gene: NA; J gene: TRBJ2-7; V gene: TRBV5-1; CDR3 DNA: TGCGCCAGCAGACGGAGCCTACTAGATTCCCACGAGCAGTACTTC; CDR3 protein: CASRRSLLDSHEQYF
clone size: NA; D gene: TRBD2; J gene: TRBJ2-2; V gene: TRBV30; CDR3 DNA: TGTGCCTGGAGTAGGGTACTAGCGGGAGGATGGAACACCGGGGAGCTGTTTTTT; CDR3 protein: CAWSRVLAGGWNTGELFF
clone size: NA; D gene: TRBD2; J gene: TRBJ2-3; V gene: TRBV11-3; CDR3 DNA: TGTGCCAGCAGCTTCGGTCTAGCGGGAGCCCAAGATACGCAGTATTTT; CDR3 protein: CASSFGLAGAQDTQYF
clone size: NA; D gene: TRBD2; J gene: TRBJ2-3; V gene: TRBV9; CDR3 DNA: TGTGCCAGCAGCCCCCGACTAGCGGGAGGCGGGGCAGATACGCAGTATTTT; CDR3 protein: CASSPRLAGGGADTQYF
clone size: NA; D gene: TRBD2; J gene: TRBJ2-3; V gene: TRBV11-3; CDR3 DNA: TGTGCCAGCAGCCTTAGCGGGAGGGCCCCAGATACGCAGTATTTT; CDR3 protein: CASSLSGRAPDTQYF
clone size: few; D gene: TRBD1; J gene: TRBJ2-7; V gene: TRBV28; CDR3 DNA: TGTGCCAGCAGCAGGGGGCAGTTAGTACCCTACGAGCAGTACTTC; CDR3 protein: CASSRGQLVPYEQYF
clone size: NA; D gene: NA; J gene: TRBJ1-5; V gene: TRBV19; CDR3 DNA: TGTGCCAGTAGACCGGGTAATCAGCCCCAGCATTTT; CDR3 protein: CASRPGNQPQHF
clone size: NA; D gene: TRBD1; J gene: TRBJ1-3; V gene: TRBV30; CDR3 DNA: TGTGCCTGGAGTGTTAGAGGGGGCCTAACCATATATTTT; CDR3 protein: CAWSVRGGLTIYF
clone size: NA; D gene: NA; J gene: TRBJ1-1; V gene: TRBV18; CDR3 DNA: TGTGCCAGCTCACCACCGAGGGGGGGGTCGATTGAAGCTTTCTTT; CDR3 protein: CASSPPRGGSIEAFF
clone size: NA; D gene: NA; J gene: TRBJ2-7; V gene: TRBV24-1; CDR3 DNA: TGTGCCACCAGCCCAGGAGGTAGCGGTTACTACGAGCAGTACTTC; CDR3 protein: CATSPGGSGYYEQYF
clone size: NA; D gene: NA; J gene: TRBJ1-2; V gene: TRBV6-2/TRBV6-3; CDR3 DNA: TGTGCCAGCAGTTACCCGTATATTGGCCAGGCTAACTATGGCTACACCTTC; CDR3 protein: CASSYPYIGQANYGYTF
clone size: NA; D gene: NA; J gene: TRBJ1-2; V gene: TRBV11-2; CDR3 DNA: TGTGCCAGCAGCTTATTGGGGGACATCCCATATGGCTACACCTTC; CDR3 protein: CASSLLGDIPYGYTF
clone size: NA; D gene: TRBD1; J gene: TRBJ2-7; V gene: TRBV28; CDR3 DNA: TGTGCCAGCAGTTCGGGACAGGTGCGGCAGCAGTACTTC; CDR3 protein: CASSSGQVRQQYF
clone size: NA; D gene: TRBD1; J gene: TRBJ1-5; V gene: TRBV4-2; CDR3 DNA: TGTGCCAGCAGCGCATCCGGGACAGGTAATCAGCCCCAGCATTTT; CDR3 protein: CASSASGTGNQPQHF
clone size: NA; D gene: NA; J gene: TRBJ1-5; V gene: TRBV4-1; CDR3 DNA: TGCGCCAGCAGCGACAGTCCAAATAGCAATCAGCCCCAGCATTTT; CDR3 protein: CASSDSPNSNQPQHF